One and the same sample provided the 10 T cell receptor beta chains below, sequenced in a study of early T cells in non-severe SARS-CoV-2 infection. TCRdb analysed the 5' RACE reads with MiXCR anew, one entry per CDR3 protein. The repertoire holds 25,000 to 35,000 distinct CDR3 sequences, with more than 4.5% as singletons. Source material: whole blood. These receptors originate from an adult who was a healthcare worker with PCR-confirmed SARS-CoV-2 infection or an uninfected control (not recorded which).

In this sample, this clonotype turned up a few times. The rearrangement joins TRBV5-4 to TRBJ1-2; no clear D gene. This CDR3 has 12 amino acids. The V end lost 0 bases, the J end lost 8 bases, and 8 bases lay between the germline ends. Germline-derived CDR1 and CDR2 are SGHNT and YYREEE (reference sequence). The CDR3 nucleotides read TGTGCCAGCAGCTTGGTCCGAACCGGCTACACCTTC. Its protein product is CASSLVRTGYTF.

In its sample, this clonotype was seen many times. This sequence joins TRBV27 and TRBJ2-7, with a weak D call TRBD2 (6 bases). CDR3 length: 14 amino acids. Trimming cost V 3 bases and J 2 bases, with 11 bases left between them. Germline-derived CDR1 and CDR2 are MNHEY and SMNVEV (reference sequence). The CDR3 spells CASSFSGSAYEQYF. The CDR3 coding sequence is TGTGCCAGCAGTTTTAGCGGATCCGCCTACGAGCAGTACTTC.

This clonotype occurred many times. V gene TRBV24-1 combines with J gene TRBJ2-1, with 9 bases aligning to TRBD2. Germline V gives CDR1 KGHDR, CDR2 SFDVKD. The CDR3 consists of 17 residues. With 5 bases clipped from V and 6 bases from J, the junction kept 13 bases outside the gene matches. CDR3 bases: TGTGCCACCAGTGTCGACCTGGCGGGAGGGATAACCAATGAGCAGTTCTTC. It encodes CATSVDLAGGITNEQFF.

In its sample, this clonotype was seen many times. The V call is TRBV15, the J call TRBJ2-5; no reliable D call. Germline lookup yields CDR1 LNHNV and CDR2 YYDKDF (reference sequence). V was cut by 2 bases and J by 2 bases, with 0 bases left in between. There are 11 residues in the CDR3. The CDR3 protein is CATSRQETQYF. The CDR3 DNA is TGTGCCACCAGCAGACAAGAGACCCAGTACTTC.

This clonotype was seen repeatedly, ten times or more. V usage is TRBV12-5 and J usage is TRBJ2-1, with 8 bases fitting TRBD2. This CDR3 has 16 amino acids. V gave up 7 bases and J gave up 6 bases; unmatched junction bases: 14. The germline gives CDR1 LGHNT, CDR2 FRNRAP. CDR3 nucleotides: TGTGCTAGTGCCGGGGGCCCCGCGGGAGGACCCAATGAGCAGTTCTTC. Translated: CASAGGPAGGPNEQFF.

This clonotype was seen at least ten times. V gene TRBV7-2 combines with J gene TRBJ2-2; 9 nucleotides align to TRBD2. CDR1 and CDR2 from the germline V gene are SGHTA and FQGNSA. Trimming removed 1 base from V and 5 bases from J; junction bases left unmatched: 11. This CDR3 region has 18 residues. The CDR3 nucleotides are TGTGCCAGCAGCTTAGAATTCGGGCGGGAGGGCCCTACCGGGGAGCTGTTTTTT. This gives the protein CASSLEFGREGPTGELFF.

This clonotype was recorded many times. The chain joins TRBV29-1 to TRBJ2-5; 10 bases fit TRBD2. The V gene's germline CDR1 is SQVTM and CDR2 ANQGSEA. Germline trimming cut 0 bases from V and 4 bases from J; bases unmatched to any gene: 8. CDR3 length: 16 amino acids. CDR3 nucleotide sequence: TGCAGCGTTGAAGATGGGTCCCTAGCGGGAGTAGAGACCCAGTACTTC. Protein sequence: CSVEDGSLAGVETQYF.

This clonotype has just a few counts. The J gene is TRBJ2-2, the V gene TRBV7-2; possibly TRBD1 for D (7 bases). V gave up 6 bases and J gave up 2 bases, with 16 bases separating them. From germline, CDR1 is SGHTA and CDR2 FQGNSA. There are 16 residues in the CDR3. The chain's CDR3 is CASRPPRGANTGELFF. Here the CDR3 DNA reads TGTGCCAGCAGACCGCCCAGGGGGGCTAACACCGGGGAGCTGTTTTTT.

In its sample, this clonotype was seen many times. The V call is TRBV28, the J call TRBJ1-2, with TRBD1 matching 7 bases. V lost 4 bases and J lost 4; bases outside the gene matches: 6. In germline, CDR1 is MDHEN, CDR2 SYDVKM. CDR3 length: 14 residues. The CDR3 nucleotides read TGTGCCAGCAGTTCCAGGGGGGAAGGCTATGGCTACACCTTC. It is translated as CASSSRGEGYGYTF.

This clonotype was seen many times. This chain uses TRBV9 with TRBJ2-1; possibly TRBD1 for D (6 bases). The CDR3 is made up of 16 amino acids. V dropped 6 bases and J dropped 0 bases, with 16 bases sitting between them. Germline CDR1 is SGDLS and CDR2 is YYNGEE. The CDR3 DNA is TGTGCCAGCAACCTCCAGGGGTCAGGCTCCTACAATGAGCAGTTCTTC. This gives the protein CASNLQGSGSYNEQFF.